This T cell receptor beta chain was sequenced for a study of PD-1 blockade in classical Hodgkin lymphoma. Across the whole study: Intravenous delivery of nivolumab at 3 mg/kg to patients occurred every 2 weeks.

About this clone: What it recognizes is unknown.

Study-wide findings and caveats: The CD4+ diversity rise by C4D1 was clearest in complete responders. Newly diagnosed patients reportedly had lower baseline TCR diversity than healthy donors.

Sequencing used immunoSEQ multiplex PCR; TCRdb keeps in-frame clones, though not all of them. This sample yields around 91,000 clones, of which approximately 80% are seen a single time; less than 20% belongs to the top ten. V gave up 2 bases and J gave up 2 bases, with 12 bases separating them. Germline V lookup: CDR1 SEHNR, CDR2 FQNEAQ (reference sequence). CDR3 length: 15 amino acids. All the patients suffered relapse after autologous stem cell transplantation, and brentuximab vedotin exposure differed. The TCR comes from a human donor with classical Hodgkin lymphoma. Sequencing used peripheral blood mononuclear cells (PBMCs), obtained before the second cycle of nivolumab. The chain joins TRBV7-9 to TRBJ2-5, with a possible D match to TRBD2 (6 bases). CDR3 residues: CASSLTGAIQETQYF. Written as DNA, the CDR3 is TGTGCCAGCAGCTTAACGGGAGCCATACAAGAGACCCAGTACTTC.